This passage covers 11 T cell receptor beta chains from one sample sequenced in a study of post-analysis software for immune sequencing data. These receptors' antigens are unknown. TCR beta cDNA libraries included unique molecular identifiers. TCRdb passed the PCR reads through MiXCR, listing each CDR3 protein once. The sample carries approximately 440,000 distinct CDR3 sequences, approximately 46% recorded once. Study results and limitations: Among roughly five TRBV segments more frequent in patients than controls were TRBV5-6, TRBV5-1 and TRBV20-1.

The specimen sequenced was blood. Receptors were obtained from a girl aged 5-17 years with multiple sclerosis.

This chain joins TRBV11-2 and TRBJ2-1; maybe TRBD2 (5 bases). The V gene's germline CDR1 is SGHAT and CDR2 FQNNGV. V dropped 5 bases and J dropped 5 bases, with 16 bases sitting between them. This CDR3 spans 15 amino acids. In DNA, the CDR3 is TGTGCCAGCAGCCTAGCCGGCAGTTCCCACAATGAGCAGTTCTTC. Translated, it gives CASSLAGSSHNEQFF.

The rearrangement links TRBV20-1 to TRBJ2-3; 8 positions agree with TRBD2. Germline V gene lookup returns CDR1 DFQATT and CDR2 SNEGSKA (reference sequence). The CDR3 extends over 14 amino acids. V trimming: 2 bases; J trimming: 3 bases; junction bases outside the gene matches: 4. CDR3 in amino acids: CSARSRGRTDTQYF. The CDR3 nucleotides read TGCAGTGCTAGATCCCGCGGGAGGACAGATACGCAGTATTTT.

This clonotype was seen at least ten times. The chain combines TRBV4-2 with TRBJ2-7, with D unclear. Germline CDR1 reads LGHNA; CDR2 reads YNFKEQ. The CDR3 runs to 14 residues. Trimming removed 1 base at V and 2 bases at J, with 9 bases between. The CDR3 coding sequence is TGTGCCAGCAGCCAAGCCGGACGGACCTACGAGCAGTACTTC. This codes for CASSQAGRTYEQYF.

The chain links TRBV27 to TRBJ2-7, with unresolved D. This CDR3 has 15 amino acids. The ends were cut back, 0 bases at V and 5 bases at J, with 14 bases in the middle. Looked up from germline, CDR1 is MNHEY and CDR2 is SMNVEV (reference sequence). CDR3 sequence (DNA): TGTGCCAGCAGTTTATCTCTTTCTGGTAGGAACGAGCAGTACTTC. This encodes CASSLSLSGRNEQYF.

The chain uses TRBV27 and TRBJ2-1, with 8 nucleotides matching TRBD2. V shed 0 bases and J 7 bases; nucleotides not matched to a gene: 17. The CDR3 sequence is 19 residues long. In germline, CDR1 is MNHEY, CDR2 SMNVEV (reference sequence). The CDR3 protein is CASSLSLTGTRMYRNEQFF. CDR3 nucleotides: TGTGCCAGCAGTTTATCACTGACCGGGACTAGAATGTATAGAAATGAGCAGTTCTTC.

The chain employs TRBV29-1 and TRBJ2-1, with TRBD1 matching 7 bases. Looked up from germline, CDR1 is SQVTM and CDR2 is ANQGSEA. Trimming took 6 bases from V and 1 from J; bases not matched to a gene: 12. This CDR3 contains 16 residues. The CDR3 here is CSVTPGQGVSYNEQFF. In DNA form, the CDR3 reads TGCAGCGTGACCCCCGGGCAGGGGGTTTCCTACAATGAGCAGTTCTTC.

This clonotype has only a few counts. The chain couples TRBV5-1 to TRBJ2-7; maybe TRBD1 (6 bases). The germline V gene has CDR1 SGHRS and CDR2 YFSETQ. The CDR3 is made up of 15 amino acids. The V end was cut by 4 bases, the J end by 2 bases, with 16 bases between. The CDR3 spells CASSITTGQTYEQYF. The CDR3 nucleotides are TGCGCCAGCAGCATCACTACCGGACAGACCTACGAGCAGTACTTC.

This clonotype was detected a few times. The chain joins TRBV7-2 to TRBJ2-4; 9 bases line up with TRBD1. The J call may not be correct, given that the DNA end is closer to TRBJ2-7. This CDR3 is 15 amino acids long. CDR1 is SGHTA, CDR2 FQGNSA, per germline. The CDR3 nucleotides are TGTGCCAGCAGCTTGCAACAGGGGGCCTTTTACGAGCAGTACTTC. This sequence encodes CASSLQQGAFYEQYF.

This clonotype was picked up one time. The chain links TRBV6-6 to TRBJ2-1; possibly TRBD1 for D (5 bases). The CDR3 totals 11 residues. Germline V gene lookup returns CDR1 MNHNY and CDR2 SVGAGI (reference sequence). V was cut by 10 bases and J by 10 bases, with 14 bases left in between. The CDR3 protein is CAIARQREQFF. DNA for the CDR3: TGTGCCATCGCGAGACAGAGGGAGCAGTTCTTC.

The V gene is TRBV5-6, the J gene TRBJ2-7, with a weak D call TRBD1 (6 bases). The CDR3 is 14 residues long. Germline loops: CDR1 SGHDT, CDR2 YYEEEE. V was trimmed by 4 bases and J by 6 bases, leaving 17 bases between them. CDR3 nucleotides: TGTGCCAGCAGCCTGGGGGCCCTGAGTGGCGAGCAGTACTTC. It codes for CASSLGALSGEQYF.

This chain links TRBV12-5 with TRBJ2-1, with 7 bases identical to TRBD2. The J segment lost 4 bases and the V segment lost 2 bases, leaving 5 bases of the junction unmatched. Germline values: CDR1 LGHNT, CDR2 FRNRAP. The CDR3 runs 15 residues. The CDR3 DNA reads as TGTGCTAGTGGTTTGTCGGGGGGTGTTTACAATGAGCAGTTCTTC. Translated: CASGLSGGVYNEQFF.